This entry describes one T cell receptor (beta chain). CDR3 length: 12 amino acids. Looked up from germline, CDR1 is SGHRS and CDR2 is YFSETQ. The V gene lost 8 bases and the J gene lost 4 bases, with 10 bases spanning the gap. TCRdb re-analysed the 5' RACE reads in MiXCR, keeping a single row per CDR3 protein. The sample carries 250,000 to 350,000 distinct CDR3 sequences, approximately 19% recorded once. This record comes from a study of T-cell memory formation after mild COVID-19. This sequence originates from a man aged 18 to 29 who had mild COVID-19 (a few samples of this study predate the infection). Cell type and time point are not known. This sequence joins TRBV5-1 and TRBJ2-1; weak D call: TRBD2 (6 bases). The sequenced sample consisted of PBMCs or a T cell subset sorted from them (not recorded which). CDR3 in DNA: TGCGCCAGTGGACGGGGGTACAATGAGCAGTTCTTC. Its protein product is CASGRGYNEQFF. The full variable domain, rest sourced from reference TRBV5-1 and TRBJ2-1, is KAGVTQTPRYLIKTRGQQVTLSCSPISGHRSVSWYQQTPGQGLQFLFEYFSETQRNKGNFPGRFSGRQFSNSRSEMNVSTLELGDSALYLCASGRGYNEQFFGPGTRLTVL.